One sample yielded the 24 T cell receptor beta chains listed below, sequenced in a study of T-cell memory formation after mild COVID-19. A single record per CDR3 protein comes from TCRdb applying MiXCR to the 5' RACE reads. Of roughly 180,000 distinct CDR3 sequences listed, around 10% were seen once; the top ten hold about 3.5%. Sample: PBMCs or a T cell subset sorted from them (not recorded which). The receptors originated from a man younger than 35 who had mild COVID-19 (a few samples of this study predate the infection). Cell type and time point are not known.

This clonotype was observed a few times. The CDR3 region is CASSLGGPNSSGNTIYF. CDR3 DNA sequence: TGTGCCAGCAGCTTGGGGGGCCCGAACTCCTCTGGAAACACCATATATTTT. The rearrangement uses TRBV5-5 and TRBJ1-3; TRBD1 might be the D (5 bases). The CDR3 consists of 17 residues. Deletions cut 0 bases from V and 0 bases from J, with 13 bases between. Germline V gene lookup returns CDR1 SGHKS and CDR2 YYEKEE (reference sequence).

This clonotype has at least ten counts. The chain has TRBV23-1 and TRBJ2-1; 11 bases line up with TRBD1. TRBV23-1 is designated an ORF whose function remains uncertain. The J segment lost 7 bases and the V segment lost 4 bases, leaving 9 bases of the junction unmatched. This CDR3 has 16 amino acids. The CDR3 DNA is TGCGCCAGCAGTCGAAACCTGGGACAGGGGGATAATGAGCAGTTCTTC. This sequence encodes CASSRNLGQGDNEQFF.

The DNA of the CDR3 is TGTGCCAGCTCACCAGACACTGGCTACACCTTC. Encoded protein: CASSPDTGYTF. The genes are TRBV18 and TRBJ1-2; D is unresolved. V lost 2 bases and J lost 7, with 5 bases in between. Germline CDR1 reads KGHSH; CDR2 reads LQKENI. The CDR3 consists of 11 residues.

The chain combines TRBV7-9 with TRBJ2-5; the match to TRBD2 covers 9 bases. Per the germline V gene, CDR1 is SEHNR and CDR2 is FQNEAQ (reference sequence). CDR3 length: 15 amino acids. The J segment lost 2 bases and the V segment lost 4 bases, leaving 5 bases of the junction unmatched. As DNA, the CDR3 is TGTGCCAGCAGCTGGGGCCTAGCGGGGCAAGAGACCCAGTACTTC. It is translated as CASSWGLAGQETQYF.

This clonotype was seen only once. The rearrangement links TRBV7-2 to TRBJ1-3; TRBD1 might be the D (6 bases). Germline V CDR1 and CDR2: SGHTA, FQGNSA. The CDR3 consists of 16 residues. Trimming shortened V by 4 bases and J by 0 bases, and 13 bases separated the two germline ends. CDR3 amino acids: CASSSGTLNSGNTIYF. The CDR3 DNA sequence: TGTGCCAGCAGCTCCGGGACACTTAACTCTGGAAACACCATATATTTT.

The chain uses TRBV29-1 and TRBJ2-1, with D perhaps TRBD1 or TRBD2 (5 bases each). This CDR3 comprises 15 residues. V lost 6 bases to trimming and J lost 0 bases, with 15 bases between them. The V gene's germline CDR1 is SQVTM and CDR2 ANQGSEA. Here the CDR3 reads CSVGATASSYNEQFF. Written as DNA, the CDR3 is TGCAGCGTCGGGGCGACGGCGAGCTCCTACAATGAGCAGTTCTTC.

In its sample, this clonotype was seen many times. The gene calls are TRBV5-1 and TRBJ2-5; TRBD1 aligns across 7 bases. V shed 3 bases, J shed 1 base, and the junction held 9 bases outside the gene matches. Germline V lookup: CDR1 SGHRS, CDR2 YFSETQ. The CDR3 covers 16 residues. The chain's CDR3 is CASSSRTGLLQETQYF. The DNA of the CDR3 is TGCGCCAGCAGCTCTCGGACAGGACTTCTCCAAGAGACCCAGTACTTC.

This sequence joins TRBV2 and TRBJ1-3, with D perhaps matching TRBD1 (5 bases). Germline CDR1 SNHLY, CDR2 FYNNEI. The CDR3 runs 14 residues. The V and J ends lost 4 bases and 4 bases respectively, with 11 bases between them. CDR3 residues: CASSVRDLGNTIYF. The CDR3 coding sequence is TGTGCCAGCAGTGTCAGGGACCTCGGAAACACCATATATTTT.

This clonotype was observed a few times. The V call is TRBV5-5, the J call TRBJ1-5; D is possibly TRBD1 (6 bases). In germline, CDR1 is SGHKS, CDR2 YYEKEE (reference sequence). The CDR3 loop spans 14 amino acids. Deletions cut 0 bases from V and 8 bases from J, with 12 bases between. The DNA for the CDR3 is TGTGCCAGCAGCTTGGACAGGGAATTTGAGCCCCAGCATTTT. Encoded protein: CASSLDREFEPQHF.

The CDR3: CASSLGGSPYEQYV. The DNA of the CDR3 is TGTGCCAGCAGCTTAGGGGGGTCGCCCTACGAGCAGTACGTC. The chain combines TRBV7-9 with TRBJ2-7; perhaps D is TRBD1 or TRBD2 (5 bases each). V gave up 1 base and J gave up 2 bases, with 9 bases separating them. Looked up from germline, CDR1 is SEHNR and CDR2 is FQNEAQ (reference sequence). The length of the CDR3 is 14 residues.

Points on this clonotype: Compared with germline, one end of the junction differs, possibly owing to a read error. The chain has TRBV5-1 and TRBJ1-2; D ambiguous. CDR3 length: 14 residues. Germline V gives CDR1 SGHRS, CDR2 YFSETQ. The CDR3 coding sequence is TGCGCCAGCAGTTTGGGTGCCGAGAACTATGGCTACACCTTC. Residues: CASSLGAENYGYTF.

This clonotype was seen ten or more times. This chain uses TRBV7-2 with TRBJ2-7; D remains ambiguous. Trimming stripped 0 bases from V and 6 bases from J, with 9 bases between. Looked up from germline, CDR1 is SGHTA and CDR2 is FQGNSA. The CDR3 length is 13 residues. The CDR3 DNA follows: TGTGCCAGCAGCTTAGCGGAACGGAGCGAGCAGTACTTC. Its translation: CASSLAERSEQYF.

V and J are TRBV9 and TRBJ1-3, with a possible D match to TRBD1 (5 bases). The CDR3 length is 15 residues. With 0 bases removed from V and 0 bases from J, the gap between germline ends came to 7 bases. Germline-derived CDR1 and CDR2 are SGDLS and YYNGEE. As DNA, the CDR3 is TGTGCCAGCAGCGTAGGCGGGGGCTCTGGAAACACCATATATTTT. Amino acid sequence: CASSVGGGSGNTIYF. Full variable domain (rest looked up from reference TRBV9 and TRBJ1-3): DSGVTQTPKHLITATGQRVTLRCSPRSGDLSVYWYQQSLDQGLQFLIQYYNGEERAKGNILERFSAQQFPDLHSELNLSSLELGDSALYFCASSVGGGSGNTIYFGEGSWLTVV.

The chain is built from TRBV12-3 or TRBV12-4 and TRBJ2-3, with 9 bases aligning to TRBD1. Trimming removed 1 base from V and 2 bases from J; junction bases left unmatched: 1. This CDR3 is 15 amino acids long. CDR3 nucleotides: TGTGCCAGCAGTTTAGACAGGGGGCACACAGATACGCAGTATTTT. This translates into CASSLDRGHTDTQYF.

The chain recombines TRBV5-1 with TRBJ2-2, with D tentatively TRBD2 (6 bases). Per germline, CDR1 SGHRS and CDR2 YFSETQ. V lost 2 bases to trimming and J lost 1 base, with 12 bases between them. The CDR3 covers 16 residues. In DNA form, the CDR3 reads TGCGCCAGCAGCTTAGGGCTAGCGAAGAACACCGGGGAGCTGTTTTTT. Translating it yields CASSLGLAKNTGELFF.

This clonotype was observed many times. The V and J genes are TRBV12-3 or TRBV12-4 and TRBJ2-5; no definite D call. Trimming cost V 3 bases and J 2 bases, with 10 bases left between them. The CDR3 extends over 14 amino acids. The CDR3 nucleotides are TGTGCCAGCAGTTTCAGGCAGCCACAAGAGACCCAGTACTTC. Its protein is CASSFRQPQETQYF.

The genes are TRBV21-1 and TRBJ2-3; the table assigns TRBD2, which was not confirmed against the DNA. TRBV21-1 is a known pseudogene. The CDR3 runs to 17 residues. The CDR3 DNA reads as TGTGCCAGCAGCAAACCGCCCCCGCAGCGGCCGGCAGATACGCAGTATTTT. It is translated as CASSKPPPQRPADTQYF.

This clonotype was seen ten or more times. The genes are TRBV15 and TRBJ2-6; D possibly corresponds to TRBD1 (6 bases). Germline V CDR1 and CDR2: LNHNV, YYDKDF (reference sequence). This CDR3 is 18 amino acids long. V was shortened by 3 bases and J by 4 bases, with 19 bases between the two germline ends. In DNA, the CDR3 is TGTGCCACCAGCAGTCGAAGGACAGCCGTTAGGGGGGCCAACGTCCTGACTTTC. This translates into CATSSRRTAVRGANVLTF.

The table lists this clonotype with a few counts. V and J are TRBV12-3 or TRBV12-4 and TRBJ2-5; possible D gene TRBD2, 6 bases. The V end was cut by 1 base, the J end by 2 bases, with 11 bases between. This CDR3 is 15 amino acids long. The CDR3 nucleotides are TGTGCCAGCAGTTTAGGGGCTAGCGTACAAGAGACCCAGTACTTC. It specifies CASSLGASVQETQYF.

This clonotype has just a few counts. The V call is TRBV6-2 or TRBV6-3, the J call TRBJ2-5; no reliable D call. Germline V gives CDR1 MNHEY, CDR2 SVGEGT. Trimming left V 2 bases short and J 5 bases short, with 15 bases between. This CDR3 contains 15 residues. The CDR3 bases are TGTGCCAGCAGTTACGGCGGCCCCACCCCGGAGACCCAGTACTTC. Its translation: CASSYGGPTPETQYF.

This clonotype was picked up many times. This chain links TRBV7-8 with TRBJ2-5, with unresolved D. Per germline, CDR1 SGHVS and CDR2 FQNEAQ. Trimming removed 5 bases from V and 5 bases from J, with 12 bases in between. This CDR3 has 13 amino acids. This chain's CDR3 is CASSTSLGETQYF. CDR3 nucleotide sequence: TGTGCCAGCAGCACATCACTGGGGGAGACCCAGTACTTC. Combining the CDR3 with reference TRBV7-8 and TRBJ2-5 gives the whole variable domain GAGVSQSPRYKVAKRGQDVALRCDPISGHVSLFWYQQALGQGPEFLTYFQNEAQLDKSGLPSDRFFAERPEGSVSTLKIQRTQQEDSAVYLCASSTSLGETQYFGPGTRLLVL.

This chain connects TRBV7-8 to TRBJ1-2; D uncertain. The CDR3 is 15 amino acids. The germline V gene encodes CDR1 SGHVS and CDR2 FQNEAQ. Trimming removed 5 bases from V and 3 bases from J, with 16 bases in between. CDR3: CASSPRLRADYGYTF. The CDR3 DNA reads TGTGCCAGCAGCCCTCGACTGCGGGCGGACTATGGCTACACCTTC.

There are a few counts of this clonotype. The chain recombines TRBV6-2 or TRBV6-3 with TRBJ1-1; tentatively, D is TRBD1 (6 bases). The CDR3 has 20 residues. V shed 5 bases and J shed 3 bases, with 31 bases lying between them. Per the germline V gene, CDR1 is MNHEY and CDR2 is SVGEGT. CDR3 coding DNA: TGTGCCAGCAGTCCCCCAACGGGGGGGCGGGGGCGGTTTTGGGACACTGAAGCTTTCTTT. It codes for CASSPPTGGRGRFWDTEAFF.

The table lists this clonotype with a few counts. The chain links TRBV18 to TRBJ1-1; the D gene is possibly TRBD1 (5 bases). Germline CDR1 reads KGHSH; CDR2 reads LQKENI. The CDR3 is 16 amino acids. Trimming removed 10 bases at V and 4 bases at J, with 25 bases between. CDR3 residues: CATTGPNGGYSTEAFF. The CDR3 DNA reads as TGTGCCACCACGGGTCCAAACGGGGGGTATAGCACTGAAGCTTTCTTT.